The 4 T cell receptor beta chains below all came from one sample that was sequenced in a study of blood T cell repertoires in COVID-19. The assay was immunoSEQ multiplex PCR, and TCRdb's table has in-frame clones only and misses some. The table records 400,000 to 450,000 clones, about 88% of them present only once. The sequenced material came from peripheral blood. The receptor set was obtained from a woman aged 40 to 50 with COVID-19, enrolled during active disease.

The genes are TRBV7-2 and TRBJ1-2, with 9 bases that match TRBD1. Germline V gene sequence: CDR1 SGHTA, CDR2 FQGNSA. There are 14 residues in the CDR3. J gave up 11 bases and V 5 bases, and 12 bases lay outside the gene matches. CDR3 DNA sequence: TGTGCCAGCAGCGCGGAAAGGACAGGGGACCGATACACCTTC. Residues: CASSAERTGDRYTF.

The chain recombines TRBV7-9 with TRBJ1-4; 9 nucleotides align to TRBD1. The germline gives CDR1 SEHNR, CDR2 FQNEAQ (reference sequence). CDR3 length: 14 amino acids. V gave up 5 bases and J gave up 6 bases; unmatched junction bases: 4. For the CDR3, the DNA is TGTGCCAGCAGCCGACAGGGGGTTTATGAAAAACTGTTTTTT. It codes for CASSRQGVYEKLFF. The full variable domain, its missing parts supplied by reference TRBV7-9 and TRBJ1-4, is DTGVSQNPRHKITKRGQNVTFRCDPISEHNRLYWYRQTLGQGPEFLTYFQNEAQLEKSRLLSDRFSAERPKGSFSTLEIQRTEQGDSAMYLCASSRQGVYEKLFFGSGTQLSVL.

The chain carries TRBV19 and TRBJ1-2, with D tentatively TRBD1 (5 bases). This CDR3 has 15 amino acids. The ends were cut back, 3 bases at V and 5 bases at J, with 16 bases in the middle. CDR1 is LNHDA, CDR2 SQIVND, per germline (reference sequence). In DNA form, the CDR3 reads TGTGCCAGTAGTATGTCGGGTGACAGAGCTTATGGCTACACCTTC. It is translated as CASSMSGDRAYGYTF.

This clone has a handful of counts. The rearrangement links TRBV7-9 to TRBJ1-2; 10 bases are a match to TRBD1. CDR1 is SEHNR and CDR2 is FQNEAQ in the germline V gene (reference sequence). This CDR3 region has 14 residues. The ends lost 5 bases at V and 6 bases at J; junction bases unmatched: 6. CDR3: CASSDMTGGDGYTF. As DNA, the CDR3 is TGTGCCAGCAGCGACATGACAGGGGGCGATGGCTACACCTTC.